This T cell receptor (beta chain) is drawn from a study of vaccination effects on CD4 cells after COVID-19. Points on this clone: Antigen: not known.

Germline CDR1 reads MGHRA; CDR2 reads YSYEKL. Trimming shortened V by 3 bases and J by 0 bases, and 15 bases separated the two germline ends. The CDR3 is 16 amino acids. At the end of about 9 days of culture, CD4+ T cells were isolated. The protocol was immunoSEQ multiplex PCR, while the TCRdb copy is restricted to in-frame clones and leaves out a portion. The table records roughly 30,000 clones, 70% of them present only once. This receptor was identified in a human donor who received a COVID-19 vaccine. V usage is TRBV4-1 and J usage is TRBJ2-7, with D perhaps matching TRBD2 (6 bases). The sample consisted of CD4+ T cells from PBMCs cultured without peptide, taken before COVID-19 vaccination. The CDR3 sequence is CASSHPLDGSSYEQYF. In DNA, the CDR3 is TGCGCCAGCAGCCACCCGCTTGACGGGAGCTCCTACGAGCAGTACTTC.